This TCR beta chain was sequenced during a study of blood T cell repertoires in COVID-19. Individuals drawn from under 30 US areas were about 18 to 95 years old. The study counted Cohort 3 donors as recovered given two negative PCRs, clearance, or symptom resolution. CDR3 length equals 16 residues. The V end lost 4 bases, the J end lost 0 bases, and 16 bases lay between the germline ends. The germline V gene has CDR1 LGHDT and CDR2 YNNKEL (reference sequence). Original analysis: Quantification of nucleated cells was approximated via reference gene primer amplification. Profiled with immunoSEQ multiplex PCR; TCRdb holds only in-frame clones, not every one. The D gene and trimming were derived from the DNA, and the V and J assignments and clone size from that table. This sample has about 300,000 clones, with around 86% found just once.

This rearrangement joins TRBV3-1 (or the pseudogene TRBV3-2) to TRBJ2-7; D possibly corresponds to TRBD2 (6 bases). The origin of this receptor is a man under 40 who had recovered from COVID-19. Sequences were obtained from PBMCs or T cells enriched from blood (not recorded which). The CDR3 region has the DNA TGTGCCAGCAGCCCAGTGCGGGGAGTTAGCTCCTACGAGCAGTACTTC. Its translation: CASSPVRGVSSYEQYF.